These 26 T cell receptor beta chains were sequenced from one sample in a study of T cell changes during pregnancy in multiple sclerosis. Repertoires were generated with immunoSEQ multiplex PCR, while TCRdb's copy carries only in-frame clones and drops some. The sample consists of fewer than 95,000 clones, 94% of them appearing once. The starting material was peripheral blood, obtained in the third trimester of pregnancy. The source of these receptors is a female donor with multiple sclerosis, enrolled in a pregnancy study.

This CDR3 reads CASSLRGFNVLTF. The CDR3 DNA reads as TGCGCCAGCAGCCTACGCGGGTTCAACGTCCTGACTTTC. The chain joins TRBV4-3 to TRBJ2-6, with D possibly TRBD2 on 5 matching bases. The CDR3 totals 13 residues. The V and J ends lost 4 bases and 9 bases respectively, with 10 bases between them. Germline V gene lookup returns CDR1 LGHNA and CDR2 YSLEER.

Written as DNA, the CDR3 is TGTGCCAGCAGGGCGGGCAGGACTGGTAATCAGCCCCAGCATTTT. Translated, it gives CASRAGRTGNQPQHF. V and J are TRBV2 and TRBJ1-5; D gene unclear. Trimming took 6 bases from V and 4 from J, leaving 16 bases between them. The CDR3 covers 15 residues. CDR1 is SNHLY and CDR2 is FYNNEI in the germline V gene. The full variable domain, with the rest looked up from reference TRBV2 and TRBJ1-5, is EPEVTQTPSHQVTQMGQEVILRCVPISNHLYFYWYRQILGQKVEFLVSFYNNEISEKSEIFDDQFSVERPDGSNFTLKIRSTKLEDSAMYFCASRAGRTGNQPQHFGDGTRLSIL.

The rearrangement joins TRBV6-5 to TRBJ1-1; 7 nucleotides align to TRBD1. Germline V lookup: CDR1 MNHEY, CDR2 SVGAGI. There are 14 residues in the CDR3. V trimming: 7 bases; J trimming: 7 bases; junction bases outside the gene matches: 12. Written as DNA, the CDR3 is TGTGCCAGCACCTCACCGAGGCAGGGGGGTGAAGCTTTCTTT. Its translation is CASTSPRQGGEAFF.

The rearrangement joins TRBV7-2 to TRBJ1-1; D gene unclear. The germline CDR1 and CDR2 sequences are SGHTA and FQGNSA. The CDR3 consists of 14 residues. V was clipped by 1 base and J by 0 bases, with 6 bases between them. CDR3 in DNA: TGTGCCAGCAGCTTAGTTCCGGTGAACACTGAAGCTTTCTTT. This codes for CASSLVPVNTEAFF. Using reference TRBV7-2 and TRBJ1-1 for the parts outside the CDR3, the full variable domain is GAGVSQSPSNKVTEKGKDVELRCDPISGHTALYWYRQSLGQGLEFLIYFQGNSAPDKSGLPSDRFSAERTGGSVSTLTIQRTQQEDSAVYLCASSLVPVNTEAFFGQGTRLTVV.

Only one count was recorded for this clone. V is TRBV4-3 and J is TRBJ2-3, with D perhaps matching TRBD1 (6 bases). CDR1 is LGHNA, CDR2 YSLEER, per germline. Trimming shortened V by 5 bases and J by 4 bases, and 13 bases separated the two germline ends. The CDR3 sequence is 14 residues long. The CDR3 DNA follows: TGCGCCAGCAGCTGGGACACCCGCGCAGATACGCAGTATTTT. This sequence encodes CASSWDTRADTQYF.

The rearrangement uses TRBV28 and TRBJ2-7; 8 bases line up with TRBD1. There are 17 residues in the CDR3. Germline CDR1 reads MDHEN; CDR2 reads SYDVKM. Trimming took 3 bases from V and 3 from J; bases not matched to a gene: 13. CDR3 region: CASSFFTDGQGNYEQYF. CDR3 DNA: TGTGCCAGCAGTTTTTTTACTGATGGACAGGGAAACTACGAGCAGTACTTC.

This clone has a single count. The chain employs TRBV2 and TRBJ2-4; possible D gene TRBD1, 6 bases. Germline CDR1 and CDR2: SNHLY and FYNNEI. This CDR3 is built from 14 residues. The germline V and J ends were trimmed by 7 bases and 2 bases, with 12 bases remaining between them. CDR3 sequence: CASTRGRSKNIQYF. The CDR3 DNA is TGTGCCAGCACCAGGGGCAGGTCCAAAAACATTCAGTACTTC.

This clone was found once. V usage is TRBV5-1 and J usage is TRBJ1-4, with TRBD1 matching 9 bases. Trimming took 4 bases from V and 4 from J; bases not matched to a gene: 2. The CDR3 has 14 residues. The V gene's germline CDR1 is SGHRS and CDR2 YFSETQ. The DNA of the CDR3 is TGCGCCAGCAGCAGGGACAGGGTTAATGAAAAACTGTTTTTT. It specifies CASSRDRVNEKLFF.

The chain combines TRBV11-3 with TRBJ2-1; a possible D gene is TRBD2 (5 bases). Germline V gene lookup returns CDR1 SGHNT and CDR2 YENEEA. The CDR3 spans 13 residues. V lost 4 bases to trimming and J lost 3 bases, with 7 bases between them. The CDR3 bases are TGTGCCAGCAGCTCCGGGGTCTACAATGAGCAGTTCTTC. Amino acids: CASSSGVYNEQFF.

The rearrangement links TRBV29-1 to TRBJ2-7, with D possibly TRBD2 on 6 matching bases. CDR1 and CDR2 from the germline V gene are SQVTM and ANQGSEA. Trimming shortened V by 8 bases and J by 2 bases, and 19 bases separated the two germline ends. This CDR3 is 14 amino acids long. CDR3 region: CSLPYMRGAYEQYF. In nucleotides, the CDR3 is TGCAGCTTACCGTACATGCGGGGAGCCTACGAGCAGTACTTC.

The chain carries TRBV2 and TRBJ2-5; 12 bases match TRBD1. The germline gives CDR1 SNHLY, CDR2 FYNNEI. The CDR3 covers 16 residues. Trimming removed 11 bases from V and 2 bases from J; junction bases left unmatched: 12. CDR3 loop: CASRRGDRGQQETQYF. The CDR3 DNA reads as TGTGCCTCCCGGAGGGGGGACAGGGGGCAGCAAGAGACCCAGTACTTC.

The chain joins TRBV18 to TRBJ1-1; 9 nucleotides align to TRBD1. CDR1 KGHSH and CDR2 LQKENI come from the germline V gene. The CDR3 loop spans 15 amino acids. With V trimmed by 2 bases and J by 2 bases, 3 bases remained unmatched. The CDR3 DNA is TGTGCCAGCTCACCAGAAACAGGGGGCAACACTGAAGCTTTCTTT. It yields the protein CASSPETGGNTEAFF.

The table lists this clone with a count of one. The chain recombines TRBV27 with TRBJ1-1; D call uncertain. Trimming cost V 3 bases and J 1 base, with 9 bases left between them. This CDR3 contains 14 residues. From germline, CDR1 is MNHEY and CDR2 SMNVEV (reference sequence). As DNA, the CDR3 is TGTGCCAGCAGTTTGGCGGGATCGAACACTGAAGCTTTCTTT. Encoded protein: CASSLAGSNTEAFF.

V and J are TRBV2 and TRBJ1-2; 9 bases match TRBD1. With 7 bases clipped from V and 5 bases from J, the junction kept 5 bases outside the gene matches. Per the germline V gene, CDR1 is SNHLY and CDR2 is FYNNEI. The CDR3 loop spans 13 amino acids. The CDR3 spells CASTPTGGYGYTF. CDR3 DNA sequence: TGTGCCAGCACCCCGACAGGGGGATATGGCTACACCTTC.

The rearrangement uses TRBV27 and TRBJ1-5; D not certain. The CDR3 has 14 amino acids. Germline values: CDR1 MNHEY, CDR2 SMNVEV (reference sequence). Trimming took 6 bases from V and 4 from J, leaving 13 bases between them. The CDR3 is CASSPRRTNQPQHF. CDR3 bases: TGTGCCAGCAGCCCTCGACGGACTAATCAGCCCCAGCATTTT.

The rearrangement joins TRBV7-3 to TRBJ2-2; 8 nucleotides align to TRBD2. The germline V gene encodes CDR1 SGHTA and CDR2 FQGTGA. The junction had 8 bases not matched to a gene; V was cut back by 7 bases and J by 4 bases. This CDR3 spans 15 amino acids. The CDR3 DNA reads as TGTGCCAGCACCCCCGCAAGCGGGGGCACCGGGGAGCTGTTTTTT. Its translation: CASTPASGGTGELFF.

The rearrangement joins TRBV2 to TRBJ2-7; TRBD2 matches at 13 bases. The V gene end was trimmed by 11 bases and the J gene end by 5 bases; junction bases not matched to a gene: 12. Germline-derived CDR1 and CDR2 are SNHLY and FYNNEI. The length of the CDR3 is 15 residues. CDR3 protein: CAGGRTSGSIHEQYF. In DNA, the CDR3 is TGTGCCGGTGGGCGGACTAGCGGGAGCATCCACGAGCAGTACTTC.

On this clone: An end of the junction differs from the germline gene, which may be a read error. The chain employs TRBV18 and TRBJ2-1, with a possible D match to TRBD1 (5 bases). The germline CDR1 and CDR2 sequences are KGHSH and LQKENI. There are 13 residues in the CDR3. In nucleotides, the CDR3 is TGTGCCAGCTCACCACCGGTCCGAACAGGTCAAGTCTTC. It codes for CASSPPVRTGQVF.

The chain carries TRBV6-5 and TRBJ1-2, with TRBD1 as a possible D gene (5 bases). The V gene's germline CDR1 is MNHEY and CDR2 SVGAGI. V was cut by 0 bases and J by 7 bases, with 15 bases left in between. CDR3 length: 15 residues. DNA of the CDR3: TGTGCCAGCAGTTACTCGGGCAGGGCAGTGAGTGGCTACACCTTC. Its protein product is CASSYSGRAVSGYTF.

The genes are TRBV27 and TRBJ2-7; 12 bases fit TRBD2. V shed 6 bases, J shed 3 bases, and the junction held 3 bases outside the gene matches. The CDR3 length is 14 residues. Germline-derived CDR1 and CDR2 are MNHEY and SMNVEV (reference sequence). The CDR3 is CASRRTSGNYEQYF. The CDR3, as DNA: TGTGCCAGCAGGAGGACTAGCGGGAACTACGAGCAGTACTTC.

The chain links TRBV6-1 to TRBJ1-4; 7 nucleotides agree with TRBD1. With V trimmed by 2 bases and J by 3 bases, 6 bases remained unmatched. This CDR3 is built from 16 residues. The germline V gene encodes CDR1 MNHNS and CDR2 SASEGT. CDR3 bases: TGTGCCAGCAGTGAAACAGGGGTGTTCCCTAATGAAAAACTGTTTTTT. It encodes CASSETGVFPNEKLFF.

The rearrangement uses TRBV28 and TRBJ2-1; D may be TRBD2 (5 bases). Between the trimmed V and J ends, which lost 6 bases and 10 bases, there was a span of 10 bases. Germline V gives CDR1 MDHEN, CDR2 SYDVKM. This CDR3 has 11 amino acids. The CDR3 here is CASRGAWEQFF. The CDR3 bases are TGTGCCAGCAGGGGAGCTTGGGAGCAGTTCTTC.

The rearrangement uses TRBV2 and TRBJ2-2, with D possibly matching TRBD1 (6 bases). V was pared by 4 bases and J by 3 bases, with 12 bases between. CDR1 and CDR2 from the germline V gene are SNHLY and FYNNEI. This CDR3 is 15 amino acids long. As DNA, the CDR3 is TGTGCCAGCAGTGTAACAGGGATTCACACCGGGGAGCTGTTTTTT. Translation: CASSVTGIHTGELFF.

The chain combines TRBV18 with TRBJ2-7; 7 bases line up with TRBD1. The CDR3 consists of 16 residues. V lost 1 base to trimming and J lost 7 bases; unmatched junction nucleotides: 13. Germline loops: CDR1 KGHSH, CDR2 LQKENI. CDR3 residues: CASSPRQERGLVEQYF. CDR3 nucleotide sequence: TGTGCCAGCTCACCACGCCAGGAGAGGGGGCTGGTTGAGCAGTACTTC.

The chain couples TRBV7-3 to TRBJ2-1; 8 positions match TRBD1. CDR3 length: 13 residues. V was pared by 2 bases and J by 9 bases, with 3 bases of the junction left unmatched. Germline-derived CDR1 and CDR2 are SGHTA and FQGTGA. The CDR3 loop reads CASSLDRGREQFF. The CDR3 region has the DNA TGTGCCAGCAGCTTAGACAGGGGTCGTGAGCAGTTCTTC.

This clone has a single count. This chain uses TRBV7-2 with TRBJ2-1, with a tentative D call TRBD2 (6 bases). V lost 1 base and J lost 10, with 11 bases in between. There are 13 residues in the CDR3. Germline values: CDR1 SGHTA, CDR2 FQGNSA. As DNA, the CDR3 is TGTGCCAGCAGCTTAGGGACTACCGACGAGCAGTTCTTC. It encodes CASSLGTTDEQFF.